Each of the 9 T cell receptor beta chains below was sequenced from the same sample in a study of tumor-infiltrating T cells and Merkel cell polyomavirus. Looking at the study overall: The T cells studied were KLL-specific CD8+ cells against Merkel polyomavirus.

Robust Merkel cell polyomavirus Large T antigen positivity by immunohistochemistry was seen in all patients' tumors. The table came from immunoSEQ multiplex PCR; TCRdb's copy has only in-frame clones and leaves some out. The data show about 2,100 clones, with around 98% seen just once and around 2.3% held by the top ten. The sample taken for sequencing was lymph node tissue. These receptors all come from a man between 65 and 85 years old with Merkel cell carcinoma.

The chain carries TRBV30 and TRBJ1-1; D not certain. The CDR3 spans 11 residues. Germline lookup yields CDR1 GTSNPN and CDR2 SVGIG (reference sequence). The V gene lost 0 bases and the J gene lost 10 bases, with 9 bases spanning the gap. The CDR3 region is CAWSVSRAAFF. For the CDR3, the DNA is TGTGCCTGGAGTGTTAGCCGTGCAGCTTTCTTT. The full variable domain, with the rest looked up from reference TRBV30 and TRBJ1-1, is SQTIHQWPATLVQPVGSPLSLECTVEGTSNPNLYWYRQAAGRGLQLLFYSVGIGQISSEVPQNLSASRPQDRQFILSSKKLLLSDSGFYLCAWSVSRAAFFGQGTRLTVV.

The J gene is TRBJ1-2, the V gene TRBV11-2; no clear D gene. Germline CDR1 SGHAT, CDR2 FQNNGV. V lost 0 bases to trimming and J lost 4 bases, with 9 bases between them. The CDR3 is made up of 14 amino acids. CDR3 DNA: TGTGCCAGCAGCTTAGAAAACCCCGGCTATGGCTACACCTTC. This encodes CASSLENPGYGYTF.

The chain links TRBV7-3 to TRBJ2-1; perhaps TRBD2 as D (7 bases). The germline V gene has CDR1 SGHTA and CDR2 FQGTGA. Trimming took 5 bases from V and 8 from J, leaving 22 bases between them. This CDR3 is 16 amino acids long. The CDR3 sequence is CASSQTGGGAFHEQFF. The DNA of the CDR3 is TGTGCCAGCAGCCAGACCGGAGGGGGGGCGTTTCATGAGCAGTTCTTC.

CDR3 sequence: CASSLSTSGLNEQFF. The CDR3 DNA follows: TGTGCCAGCAGCTTATCTACTAGCGGCCTTAATGAGCAGTTCTTC. V is TRBV11-3 and J is TRBJ2-1, with 8 nucleotides matching TRBD2. With V trimmed by 2 bases and J by 7 bases, 7 bases remained unmatched. The CDR3 consists of 15 residues. Germline loops: CDR1 SGHNT, CDR2 YENEEA.

The rearrangement uses TRBV4-3 and TRBJ2-2; no clear D gene. The CDR3 extends over 14 amino acids. The germline V gene has CDR1 LGHNA and CDR2 YSLEER. Trimming left V 0 bases short and J 6 bases short, with 8 bases between. The CDR3 spells CASSQESRSGELFF. CDR3 DNA sequence: TGCGCCAGCAGCCAAGAATCTAGGTCCGGGGAGCTGTTTTTT.

V is TRBV6-5 and J is TRBJ2-1; 9 bases line up with TRBD2. Germline V gene sequence: CDR1 MNHEY, CDR2 SVGAGI. The CDR3 loop spans 15 amino acids. The J segment lost 7 bases and the V segment lost 2 bases, leaving 6 bases of the junction unmatched. CDR3 loop: CASSYGGRADNEQFF. CDR3 coding DNA: TGTGCCAGCAGTTACGGCGGGAGGGCAGATAATGAGCAGTTCTTC.

The V call is TRBV2, the J call TRBJ1-2, with 7 bases matching TRBD1. The CDR3 spans 13 residues. CDR1 and CDR2 from the germline V gene are SNHLY and FYNNEI. V dropped 6 bases and J dropped 1; count of bases not matched to a gene: 2. The CDR3 reads CASSPGGNYGYTF. CDR3 in DNA: TGTGCCAGCAGCCCAGGGGGTAACTATGGCTACACCTTC.

The chain joins TRBV10-3 to TRBJ2-1; 8 nucleotides line up with TRBD2. In germline, CDR1 is ENHRY, CDR2 SYGVKD. Losses at the gene ends were 8 bases for V and 9 bases for J; bases not matched to a gene: 9. This CDR3 has 13 amino acids. In DNA, the CDR3 is TGTGCCATCGCCCCCAGCGGGAGTTCTGAGCAGTTCTTC. This codes for CAIAPSGSSEQFF.

The chain employs TRBV25-1 and TRBJ2-3; D not resolved. Trimming took off 4 bases at V and 4 bases at J, with 12 bases between the two ends. The CDR3 extends over 14 amino acids. CDR1 and CDR2 (germline): MGHDK, SYGVNS. As DNA, the CDR3 is TGTGCCAGCAGTGGCTACCTCACCGCAGATACGCAGTATTTT. Translating it yields CASSGYLTADTQYF.